This TCR beta chain emerged from a study of blood T cells in healthy people across ages (dated by TCRdb to between 2014 and 2017). Some background on the complete study: Template switching captured roughly one uniquely barcoded TCR beta cDNA molecule per two T cells in model experiments. To track age-related changes in TCR beta repertoire diversity, the study relied on deep sequencing normalized with unique cDNA molecular identifiers. The donors were split into four age groups: young (average roughly 15 years), middle-aged (39), aged (roughly 68) and long-lived (about 74). To avoid experimental bias, donors of different ages were spread randomly across the sequencing lanes. Using the same blood draw, the study looked at two additional independent replicas of 1 million unique cDNA reads for two donors, one aged 18 to 30 and the other aged 80 or older. General conclusions and limits of the study: A strong correlation was found between observed TCR beta diversity and the percentage of naive T cells measured by flow cytometry. As age increased, observed TCR beta diversity per million T cells dropped in a roughly linear way, and a significant reduction was already evident by age about 36. Since profiling was done on bulk unsorted PBMCs, naive and antigen-experienced compartments could not be conclusively compared. Compared with the aged group, more naive CD4+ T cells, fewer expanded clones and increased TCR diversity were shown by the long-lived group, suggesting age selection. Estimates of total diversity based on one million sequenced T cells were regarded as lower bounds and as underestimates. Donor CMV infection status was unknown, potentially confounding age-related changes in expanded clonotypes.

Library preparation used 5' RACE. Instrument used: Illumina HiSeq 2500. A second PCR of 7 to 11 cycles was run with a J-beta primer mix and a sample-barcoded 5' primer. A template-switch 5' adaptor carrying 12 random nucleotides introduced a unique molecular identifier onto each TCR beta cDNA molecule. At least 2.5 million CDR3-containing paired-end reads were obtained from each sample. All of the RNA was converted into first-strand cDNA using the Mint cDNA synthesis kit, with a TRBC-specific oligonucleotide serving as the primer. All cDNA was treated with uracil-DNA glycosylase and then went through a first 18-cycle PCR with the universal primers M1SS and BC2_uni_R. Concerning the study's data processing: For normalization, 1 million high-quality reads, each with a distinct molecular identifier, were randomly selected from each sample. Reads with shared molecular identifiers were discarded instead of being binned into consensus sequences. MiTCR, with a Q25 quality threshold and the strictest error-elimination algorithm, was used for CDR3 identification, clonotype clustering and error correction. A nonparametric unseen species model with Euler transformation was used to estimate a lower bound on total TCR beta diversity. The public reads were reprocessed in TCRdb via fastp at Q25 and MiXCR, keeping in-frame beta chains. Rows with one shared CDR3 protein collapse into an entry with the most common genes and DNA. These V and J calls rely on TCRdb rather than the paper's analysis. For this sample there are about 800,000 distinct CDR3 sequences; more than 45% appear just once. 20% to 25% of the sample belongs to the ten largest clones.

As regards this clonotype: The specificity of this receptor is unknown. Base qualities are missing; no much larger clone stands one base away.

Systemically healthy Caucasian individuals from Russia, 39 in total and aged about 6 to 95 years, were included as donors. Roughly 9.5 milliliters of peripheral blood were drawn from each donor into EDTA-treated Vacutainer tubes. PBMCs were isolated by Ficoll-Paque density-gradient centrifugation, with at least 6.5 million obtained per sample. Trizol reagent was used to extract total RNA from PBMCs, with at least 5 micrograms per sample. For every donor, flow cytometry on a PBMC aliquot measured the percentage of naive CD45RAhigh/CD27high T cells. The CDR1 and CDR2 encoded by the germline V gene are LGHNA and YSLEER. From its cysteine to its phenylalanine, the CDR3 spans 13 amino acids. Only the CDR3 DNA is retained, 39 bases long and in frame from the first base. A distance of 4 bases separates the germline ends of V and J, which lose 1 base and 2 bases respectively.

The sequence links TRBV4-3 to TRBJ2-3, with the D gene not confidently named. The sequence was collected from a man aged 25-45 years in good health. Sequencing was performed on blood. The nucleotides are TGCGCCAGCAGCCAAGCTCACACAGATACGCAGTATTTT. Its product reads: CASSQAHTDTQYF.